Presented here are 30 T cell receptor beta chains from one specimen sequenced in a study of T-cell reconstitution after alpha-beta-depleted transplantation in children. Preparation of the TCRbeta library involved a method that used unique molecular identifiers. One entry per CDR3 protein results from TCRdb running MiXCR on the PCR reads. The sample shows around 580,000 distinct CDR3 sequences, more than 20% of them seen only once. The specimen was PBMCs, collected before TCRalphabeta/CD19-depleted stem cell transplant. Receptors originate from a boy younger than two with Wiskott-Aldrich syndrome, due to receive a stem cell transplant.

The chain carries TRBV5-6 and TRBJ1-4, with D possibly TRBD1 on 5 matching bases. The V end lost 3 bases, the J end lost 5 bases, and 11 bases lay between the germline ends. Looked up from germline, CDR1 is SGHDT and CDR2 is YYEEEE. CDR3 length: 14 residues. The CDR3 loop is CASSSTELNEKLFF. DNA of the CDR3: TGTGCCAGCAGCTCGACAGAACTAAATGAAAAACTGTTTTTT.

This clonotype was seen a few times. The chain has TRBV5-5 and TRBJ2-3; 8 positions match TRBD1. V trimming: 2 bases; J trimming: 3 bases; junction bases outside the gene matches: 5. The CDR3 covers 15 residues. Germline V gives CDR1 SGHKS, CDR2 YYEKEE (reference sequence). The CDR3 DNA sequence: TGTGCCAGCAGCTTTCAGGGGGCTAGGACAGATACGCAGTATTTT. Protein sequence: CASSFQGARTDTQYF.

This clonotype was seen a few times. This chain uses TRBV5-1 with TRBJ2-1, with TRBD1 identical over 7 bases. The germline gives CDR1 SGHRS, CDR2 YFSETQ. The J segment lost 3 bases and the V segment lost 4 bases, leaving 4 bases of the junction unmatched. This CDR3 has 14 residues. CDR3 bases: TGCGCCAGCAGCCTACGGACAGGCTACAATGAGCAGTTCTTC. Translated, it gives CASSLRTGYNEQFF.

This clonotype was recorded a few times. The chain recombines TRBV4-1 with TRBJ1-1; D remains unclear. Germline values: CDR1 MGHRA, CDR2 YSYEKL. With 0 bases removed from V and 5 bases from J, the gap between germline ends came to 10 bases. This CDR3 is 14 amino acids long. This CDR3 reads CASSQDEYGTEAFF. CDR3 in DNA: TGCGCCAGCAGCCAAGATGAATACGGGACTGAAGCTTTCTTT.

This clonotype showed up many times. The gene calls are TRBV12-3 or TRBV12-4 and TRBJ2-3; 12 bases are a match to TRBD2. Unmatched junction bases numbered 5, after V lost 5 bases and J lost 5 bases. The CDR3 is 15 residues long. The CDR3 sequence is CASSIQGLAGDTQYF. CDR3 bases: TGTGCCAGCAGTATCCAGGGACTAGCGGGAGATACGCAGTATTTT.

CDR3 residues: CASSLDAGSSTDTQYF. The CDR3, as DNA: TGCGCCAGCAGCTTGGATGCCGGGTCGAGCACAGATACGCAGTATTTT. The gene calls are TRBV5-1 and TRBJ2-3; no clear D. The V gene lost 0 bases and the J gene lost 0 bases, with 11 bases spanning the gap. CDR3 length: 16 amino acids. Per the germline V gene, CDR1 is SGHRS and CDR2 is YFSETQ.

This chain links TRBV29-1 with TRBJ2-1, with D perhaps TRBD1 (6 bases). Germline lookup yields CDR1 SQVTM and CDR2 ANQGSEA. The length of the CDR3 is 13 residues. Trimming took off 7 bases at V and 2 bases at J, with 12 bases between the two ends. CDR3 region: CSAGQRTYNEQFF. The CDR3 DNA sequence: TGCAGCGCAGGACAGCGAACCTACAATGAGCAGTTCTTC.

This chain uses TRBV5-4 with TRBJ2-1; TRBD2 matches at 10 bases. This CDR3 spans 16 amino acids. CDR1 and CDR2 from the germline V gene are SGHNT and YYREEE (reference sequence). J gave up 3 bases and V 0 bases, and 3 bases lay outside the gene matches. This CDR3 is CASSLVGLADYNEQFF. DNA for the CDR3: TGTGCCAGCAGCTTGGTTGGACTAGCGGACTACAATGAGCAGTTCTTC.

The chain has TRBV10-3 and TRBJ2-1, with D tentatively TRBD2 (6 bases). This CDR3 spans 13 amino acids. Looked up from germline, CDR1 is ENHRY and CDR2 is SYGVKD. Trimming pared 7 bases from V and 8 bases from J, leaving 15 bases between. The CDR3 loop reads CAINPGVEYEQFF. CDR3 DNA: TGTGCCATCAATCCGGGAGTAGAGTATGAGCAGTTCTTC.

V usage is TRBV4-2 and J usage is TRBJ2-2, with D possibly being TRBD2 (6 bases). V lost 7 bases and J lost 8, with 17 bases in between. Per the germline V gene, CDR1 is LGHNA and CDR2 is YNFKEQ. The CDR3 extends over 14 amino acids. The CDR3 sequence is CASTREAGEGELFF. In DNA, the CDR3 is TGTGCCAGCACGAGGGAGGCGGGCGAGGGGGAGCTGTTTTTT.

This clonotype was counted many times. The rearrangement uses TRBV5-1 and TRBJ1-5; TRBD1 agrees at 9 bases. The trim removed 2 bases at V and 4 bases at J, leaving 4 bases unmatched. Germline loops: CDR1 SGHRS, CDR2 YFSETQ. The CDR3 consists of 15 residues. The CDR3 region is CASSLTGGGNQPQHF. CDR3 sequence (DNA): TGCGCCAGCAGCTTAACAGGGGGCGGGAATCAGCCCCAGCATTTT.

This clonotype was seen at least ten times. The CDR3 is CASSLNGRDTEAFF. The CDR3 DNA reads as TGTGCCAGCAGTTTAAACGGCAGGGACACTGAAGCTTTCTTT. The chain combines TRBV12-3 or TRBV12-4 with TRBJ1-1; a weak D match, TRBD1 (5 bases). CDR3 length: 14 residues. V dropped 2 bases and J dropped 3 bases, with 10 bases sitting between them.

This clonotype showed up just a few times. The chain links TRBV20-1 to TRBJ2-1; TRBD2 agrees at 12 bases. Germline V gives CDR1 DFQATT, CDR2 SNEGSKA (reference sequence). CDR3 length equals 15 residues. This chain's CDR3 is CGNCPGLAGYNEQFF. CDR3 in DNA: TGCGGGAACTGTCCGGGACTAGCGGGTTACAATGAGCAGTTCTTC.

The chain links TRBV15 to TRBJ2-1, with TRBD2 identical over 10 bases. Looked up from germline, CDR1 is LNHNV and CDR2 is YYDKDF (reference sequence). V dropped 3 bases and J dropped 5; count of bases not matched to a gene: 7. This CDR3 has 16 amino acids. CDR3 sequence: CATSRYWTSGDNEQFF. In DNA, the CDR3 is TGTGCCACCAGCAGGTACTGGACTAGCGGTGACAATGAGCAGTTCTTC.

The gene calls are TRBV20-1 and TRBJ1-4; TRBD1 might be the D (5 bases). The CDR3 contains 15 residues. Germline assignment: CDR1 DFQATT and CDR2 SNEGSKA (reference sequence). V lost 1 base, J lost 8 bases, and 17 bases lay in between. The CDR3 nucleotides read TGCAGTGCTAGAGGGCCCGGGACGACGTACGAAAAACTGTTTTTT. This gives the protein CSARGPGTTYEKLFF.

The rearrangement uses TRBV11-2 and TRBJ2-1, with 15 bases that match TRBD2. The CDR3 sequence is 16 residues long. Germline CDR1 is SGHAT and CDR2 is FQNNGV. V lost 5 bases and J lost 4; bases outside the gene matches: 3. The CDR3 region is CASSAGTSGGYNEQFF. DNA for the CDR3: TGTGCCAGCAGCGCCGGGACTAGCGGGGGGTACAATGAGCAGTTCTTC.

This clonotype has only a few counts. The rearrangement links TRBV25-1 to TRBJ2-7; D may match TRBD1 or TRBD2 (6 bases each). Germline lookup yields CDR1 MGHDK and CDR2 SYGVNS. This CDR3 has 15 residues. Trimming stripped 6 bases from V and 2 bases from J, with 17 bases between. The CDR3: CASSRGPTSPYEQYF. CDR3 bases: TGTGCCAGCAGCCGGGGGCCCACCAGTCCCTACGAGCAGTACTTC.

This chain joins TRBV11-2 and TRBJ1-2, with TRBD1 matching over 9 bases. This CDR3 has 15 amino acids. Germline V lookup: CDR1 SGHAT, CDR2 FQNNGV. V lost 2 bases and J lost 4; bases outside the gene matches: 5. DNA of the CDR3: TGTGCCAGCAGCTTAACCGGGACAGGGCTCTATGGCTACACCTTC. Residues: CASSLTGTGLYGYTF. The entire variable domain, with the rest obtained from reference TRBV11-2 and TRBJ1-2, is as follows: EAGVAQSPRYKIIEKRQSVAFWCNPISGHATLYWYQQILGQGPKLLIQFQNNGVVDDSQLPKDRFSAERLKGVDSTLKIQPAKLEDSAVYLCASSLTGTGLYGYTFGSGTRLTVV.

The V and J genes are TRBV25-1 and TRBJ2-5; 11 bases fit TRBD2. The CDR3 totals 18 residues. The V and J ends lost 4 bases and 0 bases, in that order; junction bases with no gene match: 10. CDR1 and CDR2 from the germline V gene are MGHDK and SYGVNS. The CDR3 region has the DNA TGTGCCAGCAGTGTAAGGCTAGCGGGAGGAGGTTACCAAGAGACCCAGTACTTC. Its translation is CASSVRLAGGGYQETQYF.

The rearrangement links TRBV24-1 to TRBJ2-3; 9 bases are a match to TRBD2. CDR1 KGHDR and CDR2 SFDVKD come from the germline V gene. This CDR3 contains 14 residues. The V and J ends lost 5 bases and 5 bases, in that order; junction bases with no gene match: 4. The CDR3 sequence is CATSVAGDGDTQYF. DNA of the CDR3: TGTGCCACCAGTGTAGCGGGAGATGGAGATACGCAGTATTTT.

The V gene is TRBV6-5, the J gene TRBJ2-7; TRBD1 matches 8 bases. CDR3 length equals 15 residues. Germline trimming cut 2 bases from V and 3 bases from J; bases unmatched to any gene: 6. Germline loops: CDR1 MNHEY, CDR2 SVGAGI. CDR3 DNA sequence: TGTGCCAGCAGTTACGGACAGGGTTGGAGCTACGAGCAGTACTTC. Translated, it gives CASSYGQGWSYEQYF.

The V call is TRBV5-1, the J call TRBJ2-5; D could derive from TRBD1 or TRBD2 (5 bases each). CDR3 size: 16 residues. Germline V lookup: CDR1 SGHRS, CDR2 YFSETQ. V lost 3 bases, J lost 0 bases, and 15 bases lay in between. The CDR3 DNA is TGCGCCAGCAGCTACCTCACCCGGGACCACCAAGAGACCCAGTACTTC. This gives the protein CASSYLTRDHQETQYF.

The CDR3 loop is CASSKGVTGELFF. CDR3 bases: TGTGCCAGCAGTAAGGGAGTTACCGGGGAGCTGTTTTTT. The V call is TRBV6-1, the J call TRBJ2-2; tentatively, D is TRBD2 (5 bases). The V gene's germline CDR1 is MNHNS and CDR2 SASEGT. This CDR3 comprises 13 residues. Trimming took off 5 bases at V and 5 bases at J, with 9 bases between the two ends.

The genes are TRBV4-1 and TRBJ1-2, with 9 bases matching TRBD1. The CDR3 extends over 16 amino acids. J gave up 2 bases and V 0 bases, and 4 bases lay outside the gene matches. The germline gives CDR1 MGHRA, CDR2 YSYEKL. This CDR3 reads CASSQEGTGINYGYTF. CDR3 DNA: TGCGCCAGCAGCCAAGAAGGGACAGGGATAAACTATGGCTACACCTTC.

This clonotype was counted between two and nine times. The chain combines TRBV6-5 with TRBJ1-1; D not resolved. This CDR3 is built from 13 residues. V was pared by 4 bases and J by 5 bases, with 11 bases between. CDR1 is MNHEY, CDR2 SVGAGI, per germline. The CDR3: CASSFKDPTEAFF. The DNA of the CDR3 is TGTGCCAGCAGTTTTAAGGACCCAACTGAAGCTTTCTTT.

This clonotype was found a few times. The chain joins TRBV20-1 to TRBJ2-3; no definite D call. V was cut by 4 bases and J by 2 bases, with 4 bases left in between. The length of the CDR3 is 11 residues. Germline V gene lookup returns CDR1 DFQATT and CDR2 SNEGSKA (reference sequence). The CDR3 is CSAIITDTQYF. CDR3 coding DNA: TGCAGTGCTATTATCACAGATACGCAGTATTTT.

The chain recombines TRBV28 with TRBJ2-5, with TRBD1 as a possible D gene (5 bases). The germline CDR1 and CDR2 sequences are MDHEN and SYDVKM. The CDR3 consists of 14 residues. The V gene lost 6 bases and the J gene lost 2 bases, with 13 bases spanning the gap. The CDR3 DNA reads TGTGCCAGCAGCCCCACAGGTCCTCAAGAGACCCAGTACTTC. Protein sequence: CASSPTGPQETQYF.

V and J are TRBV10-3 and TRBJ2-3; 8 nucleotides align to TRBD2. V dropped 11 bases and J dropped 1; count of bases not matched to a gene: 5. Germline V CDR1 and CDR2: ENHRY, SYGVKD. The CDR3 totals 13 residues. The CDR3 loop reads CALRGERTDTQYF. Written as DNA, the CDR3 is TGTGCCCTGCGGGGGGAACGCACAGATACGCAGTATTTT.

This sequence joins TRBV10-2 and TRBJ1-1; D unclear. Germline CDR1 and CDR2: WSHSY and SAAADI. The CDR3 is 15 amino acids. The V and J ends lost 8 bases and 1 base respectively, with 17 bases between them. CDR3 sequence reads: CASQPRTDANTEAFF. The CDR3 DNA reads TGCGCCAGCCAGCCTAGGACGGACGCGAACACTGAAGCTTTCTTT.

This clonotype was seen once. V usage is TRBV12-3 or TRBV12-4 and J usage is TRBJ2-1; D might be TRBD1 or TRBD2, each matching 5 bases. Trimming removed 6 bases at V and 7 bases at J, with 16 bases between. This CDR3 is built from 14 residues. The CDR3 region is CASSLRRGENEQFF. The CDR3 region has the DNA TGTGCCAGCAGCCTCCGAAGGGGAGAGAATGAGCAGTTCTTC.